The 6 T cell receptor beta chains given below trace back to one sample, sequenced in a study of blood T cell repertoires in COVID-19. The table came from immunoSEQ multiplex PCR; TCRdb's copy has only in-frame clones and leaves some out. The table lists 250,000 or so clones, roughly 89% of them singletons. Sequencing was carried out using PBMCs or T cells enriched from blood (not recorded which). These receptors all stem from a woman younger than 45 with acute COVID-19.

J is TRBJ1-1 and V is TRBV19; 8 bases line up with TRBD1. Germline V lookup: CDR1 LNHDA, CDR2 SQIVND (reference sequence). V dropped 6 bases and J dropped 10; count of bases not matched to a gene: 4. This CDR3 contains 11 residues. The CDR3 spells CASSTGGRAFF. The CDR3 nucleotides are TGTGCCAGTAGCACAGGGGGGAGAGCTTTCTTT.

This chain connects TRBV10-2 to TRBJ2-2; 8 bases agree with TRBD1. This CDR3 contains 14 residues. Germline V CDR1 and CDR2: WSHSY, SAAADI. V was clipped by 3 bases and J by 6 bases; unmatched bases: 3. CDR3 coding DNA: TGCGCCAGCAGTGACAGGGGGCGGGCCGGGGAGCTGTTTTTT. Amino acid sequence: CASSDRGRAGELFF.

The genes are TRBV5-1 and TRBJ2-2, with D maybe TRBD2 (5 bases). Trimming shortened V by 4 bases and J by 5 bases, and 18 bases separated the two germline ends. This CDR3 comprises 16 residues. Germline CDR1 is SGHRS and CDR2 is YFSETQ. The CDR3 region is CASSNRVERRTGELFF. CDR3 DNA sequence: TGCGCCAGCAGCAACAGAGTCGAGAGGAGGACCGGGGAGCTGTTTTTT.

J is TRBJ1-1 and V is TRBV10-2; 9 nucleotides match TRBD1. Germline trimming cut 8 bases from V and 4 bases from J; bases unmatched to any gene: 5. In germline, CDR1 is WSHSY, CDR2 SAAADI. The CDR3 extends over 13 amino acids. CDR3 DNA: TGCGCCAGCTTCGGGACAGGGCCCACTGAAGCTTTCTTT. Amino acid sequence: CASFGTGPTEAFF.

The V gene is TRBV5-1, the J gene TRBJ1-1; D call uncertain. The CDR3 consists of 14 residues. The germline V gene encodes CDR1 SGHRS and CDR2 YFSETQ. Deletions cut 0 bases from V and 6 bases from J, with 12 bases between. CDR3 region: CASSLGTRAAEAFF. The CDR3, as DNA: TGCGCCAGCAGCTTGGGAACGAGGGCCGCTGAAGCTTTCTTT.

The V and J genes are TRBV4-1 and TRBJ2-7; TRBD2 might be the D (5 bases). The CDR3 has 19 amino acids. CDR1 and CDR2 (germline): MGHRA, YSYEKL. V was cut by 1 base and J by 7 bases, with 29 bases left in between. This chain's CDR3 is CASSQVRIGRAIDTGEQYF. Here the CDR3 DNA reads TGCGCCAGCAGCCAAGTTCGAATTGGCAGAGCCATCGATACGGGGGAGCAGTACTTC.